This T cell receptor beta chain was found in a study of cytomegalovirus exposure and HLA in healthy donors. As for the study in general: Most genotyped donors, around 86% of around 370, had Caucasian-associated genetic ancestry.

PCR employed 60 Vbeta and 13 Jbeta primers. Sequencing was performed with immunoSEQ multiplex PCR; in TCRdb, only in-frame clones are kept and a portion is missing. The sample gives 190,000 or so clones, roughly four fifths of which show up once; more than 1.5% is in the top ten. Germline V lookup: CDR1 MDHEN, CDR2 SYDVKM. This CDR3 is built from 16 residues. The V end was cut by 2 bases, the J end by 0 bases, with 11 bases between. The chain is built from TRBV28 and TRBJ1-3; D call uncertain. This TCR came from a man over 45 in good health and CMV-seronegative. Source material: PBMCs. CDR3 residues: CASSLGTVLSGNTIYF. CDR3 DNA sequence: TGTGCCAGCAGTTTAGGCACAGTCCTCTCTGGAAACACCATATATTTT. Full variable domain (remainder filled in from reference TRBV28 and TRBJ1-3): DVKVTQSSRYLVKRTGEKVFLECVQDMDHENMFWYRQDPGLGLRLIYFSYDVKMKEKGDIPEGYSVSREKKERFSLILESASTNQTSMYLCASSLGTVLSGNTIYFGEGSWLTVV.